In its sample, the clone carrying this TCR beta chain was seen a few times. Its target is not known. The sample originates from a study of early T cells in non-severe SARS-CoV-2 infection. As for the study in general: It was bulk RNA from unsorted whole blood that was sequenced, and the chains were unpaired.

Researchers attached unique molecular identifiers to individual cDNA molecules. Each CDR3 protein is one row after TCRdb ran MiXCR on the 5' RACE reads. The sample contains tens of thousands of distinct CDR3 sequences, about 6% of which appear only once. Germline-derived CDR1 and CDR2 are LGHNA and YSLEER. The CDR3 totals 18 residues. The germline V and J ends were trimmed by 0 bases and 3 bases, with 21 bases remaining between them. Study-wide findings and caveats: There was a bias toward anti-spike CD8 responses in VDJdb matching, which missed private and CD4 specificities.

This TCR derives from an adult who was a healthcare worker with PCR-confirmed SARS-CoV-2 infection or an uninfected control (not recorded which). The chain uses TRBV4-3 and TRBJ2-7, with D tentatively TRBD2 (5 bases). Material for sequencing was whole blood. The CDR3 DNA sequence: TGCGCCAGCAGCCAAGATATTAGCGAGCGCGGGCGGGTCTACGAGCAGTACTTC. Its protein product is CASSQDISERGRVYEQYF.